This T cell receptor beta chain was retrieved from a study of cytomegalovirus exposure and HLA in healthy donors. Study-level findings and limits: In vitro checks showed that a few CMV-associated chains really do target CMV antigens.

The germline gives CDR1 SNHLY, CDR2 FYNNEI. Trimming at V came to 3 bases and at J to 3 bases, leaving 8 bases not matched to a gene. This CDR3 is 16 amino acids long. As for this clone: Its specificity is not known.

The PCR contained 60 Vbeta and 13 Jbeta primers. Sequencing was performed with immunoSEQ multiplex PCR; in TCRdb, only in-frame clones are kept and a portion is missing. The sample includes 150,000 to 180,000 clones, about four fifths of them seen just once. The sequence derives from a man aged 18 to 30 in good health and CMV-seronegative. Sequencing was done on a sample of PBMCs. This sequence joins TRBV2 and TRBJ1-3, with 7 bases that match TRBD1. CDR3 amino acids: CASSDTRQGYGNTIYF. The CDR3, as DNA: TGTGCCAGCAGTGATACGAGACAGGGCTATGGAAACACCATATATTTT. Supplemented by reference TRBV2 and TRBJ1-3, the full variable domain reads EPEVTQTPSHQVTQMGQEVILRCVPISNHLYFYWYRQILGQKVEFLVSFYNNEISEKSEIFDDQFSVERPDGSNFTLKIRSTKLEDSAMYFCASSDTRQGYGNTIYFGEGSWLTVV.